The clone carrying this TCR beta chain was counted only a few times. Next came a second PCR, run for about 7 to 12 cycles, which used a sample-barcoded 5' primer along with a J-beta primer mix. TCRdb reanalysed the 5' RACE reads using MiXCR and keeps one entry per CDR3 protein. The table lists about 930,000 distinct CDR3 sequences, almost 30% of them singletons. This record comes from a study of blood T cells in healthy people across ages. V was pared by 5 bases and J by 9 bases, with 17 bases between. The germline CDR1 and CDR2 sequences are MNHEY and SMNVEV (reference sequence). The CDR3 has 13 residues. These data also formed part of another study, on T cells of mothers and their children. That work states: Whether pairs are related or unrelated, thymic selection shapes their TCR recombination output in much the same way.

J is TRBJ2-7 and V is TRBV27, with D perhaps matching TRBD1 or TRBD2 (5 bases each). This receptor was identified in a woman in her thirties or forties in good health. Sequencing was done on a sample of blood. CDR3 sequence (DNA): TGTGCCAGCAGTCCAGGGAGCTACGGCGGGCAGTACTTC. It encodes CASSPGSYGGQYF.